Listed here is a single T cell receptor (beta chain). What it binds is not known. These data are taken from a study of long-term antiretroviral therapy in people with HIV. Study results and limitations: Diversity went up after ART and still fell short of transplant donor controls. Dominating the repertoire at all time points were the clones that expanded before ART.

Germline values: CDR1 MNHNS, CDR2 SASEGT. CDR3 length: 14 amino acids. V trimming: 4 bases; J trimming: 4 bases; junction bases outside the gene matches: 5. Version v3.0 of the immunoSEQ assay ran at survey level. A target of about 35,000-50,000 T-cell genomes per sample was set for sequencing. TCRdb's table, derived via immunoSEQ multiplex PCR, lists solely in-frame clones and lacks some. Of about 36,000 clones listed, 80% to 90% are singletons. The sequence came from a man aged 18 to 29 with HIV. This chain links TRBV6-1 with TRBJ1-2, with 8 bases fitting TRBD1. The sequencing here drew on unsorted PBMCs, taken 2.2 years after starting antiretroviral therapy. CDR3 nucleotide sequence: TGTGCCAGCAGTGCCCGAGGACAGGGCTATGGCTACACCTTC. Translating it yields CASSARGQGYGYTF.